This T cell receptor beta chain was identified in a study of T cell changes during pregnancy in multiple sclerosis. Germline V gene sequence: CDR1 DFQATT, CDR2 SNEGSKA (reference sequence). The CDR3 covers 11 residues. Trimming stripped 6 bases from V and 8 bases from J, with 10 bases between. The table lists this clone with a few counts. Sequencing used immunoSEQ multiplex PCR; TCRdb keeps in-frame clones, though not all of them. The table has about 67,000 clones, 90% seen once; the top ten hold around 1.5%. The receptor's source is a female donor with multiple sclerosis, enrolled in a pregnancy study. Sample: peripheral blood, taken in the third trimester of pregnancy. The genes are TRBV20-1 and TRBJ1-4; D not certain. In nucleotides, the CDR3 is TGCAGTGCGAGAAAACAGGAAAAACTGTTTTTT. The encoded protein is CSARKQEKLFF.